A single sample is the source of the 24 T cell receptor beta chains below, sequenced in a study of OX40 agonist ivuxolimab in advanced cancers. Profiling relied on immunoSEQ multiplex PCR, and the TCRdb table lists in-frame clones only, not all of them. The sample includes tens of thousands of clones, about 92% of them seen just once. Sample: CD4+ or CD8+ T cells sorted from blood, taken in a trial of the OX40 agonist ivuxolimab. The receptors originated from an adult with an advanced solid tumor such as melanoma, head and neck, liver or kidney cancer.

The chain combines TRBV4-1 with TRBJ2-7; D remains ambiguous. The germline V and J ends were trimmed by 0 bases and 2 bases, with 5 bases remaining between them. The CDR3 covers 13 residues. Germline V CDR1 and CDR2: MGHRA, YSYEKL. The CDR3 loop is CASSQDWAYEQYF. The CDR3 bases are TGCGCCAGCAGCCAAGATTGGGCCTACGAGCAGTACTTC.

This clone is medium-sized (0.01 to 0.1%). The chain recombines TRBV4-3 with TRBJ2-7; a weak D match, TRBD1 (6 bases). There are 14 residues in the CDR3. The V gene lost 4 bases and the J gene lost 3 bases, with 13 bases spanning the gap. Germline loops: CDR1 LGHNA, CDR2 YSLEER. CDR3 protein: CASSPLTGYYEQYF. CDR3 coding DNA: TGCGCCAGCAGCCCGCTGACAGGTTACTACGAGCAGTACTTC.

The V call is TRBV5-1, the J call TRBJ1-2, with D maybe TRBD1 (5 bases). The ends were cut back, 7 bases at V and 0 bases at J, with 7 bases in the middle. Germline V gene lookup returns CDR1 SGHRS and CDR2 YFSETQ. The CDR3 length is 12 residues. The CDR3 sequence: CASRGSNYGYTF. Written as DNA, the CDR3 is TGCGCCAGCCGGGGCTCTAACTATGGCTACACCTTC.

V usage is TRBV29-1 and J usage is TRBJ2-1, with 9 bases matching TRBD2. Trimming took 8 bases from V and 13 from J; bases not matched to a gene: 9. There are 11 residues in the CDR3. The germline V gene encodes CDR1 SQVTM and CDR2 ANQGSEA. The CDR3 here is CSYQTSGVQFF. The CDR3 nucleotides read TGCAGCTACCAGACTAGCGGTGTTCAGTTCTTC.

The chain has TRBV5-6 and TRBJ2-7; D uncertain. The V end was cut by 0 bases, the J end by 2 bases, with 3 bases between. Germline CDR1 and CDR2: SGHDT and YYEEEE. The CDR3 loop spans 12 amino acids. The CDR3 DNA sequence: TGTGCCAGCAGCTTGGGCGCCTACGAGCAGTACTTC. This translates into CASSLGAYEQYF.

V is TRBV5-6 and J is TRBJ1-2; no clear D. Trimming removed 0 bases at V and 2 bases at J, with 5 bases between. Germline V gene sequence: CDR1 SGHDT, CDR2 YYEEEE. The CDR3 is 13 residues long. CDR3 loop: CASSLGANYGYTF. The CDR3 nucleotides read TGTGCCAGCAGCTTGGGGGCCAACTATGGCTACACCTTC. Combining the CDR3 with reference TRBV5-6 and TRBJ1-2 gives the whole variable domain DAGVTQSPTHLIKTRGQQVTLRCSPKSGHDTVSWYQQALGQGPQFIFQYYEEEERQRGNFPDRFSGHQFPNYSSELNVNALLLGDSALYLCASSLGANYGYTFGSGTRLTVV.

The J gene is TRBJ1-6, the V gene TRBV28, with 11 bases matching TRBD1. The CDR3 loop spans 15 amino acids. V shed 10 bases and J 9 bases; nucleotides not matched to a gene: 11. The germline CDR1 and CDR2 sequences are MDHEN and SYDVKM. Here the CDR3 reads CATYPGTGGSSPLHF. DNA of the CDR3: TGTGCCACTTACCCCGGGACAGGGGGAAGTTCACCCCTCCACTTT.

The J gene is TRBJ2-3, the V gene TRBV7-3, with D tentatively TRBD2 (6 bases). Trimming took 4 bases from V and 1 from J, leaving 12 bases between them. This CDR3 has 15 residues. Germline V CDR1 and CDR2: SGHTA, FQGTGA. CDR3 coding DNA: TGTGCCAGCAGCTCGGGAGTAGGTGGCACAGATACGCAGTATTTT. Amino acid sequence: CASSSGVGGTDTQYF.

This sequence joins TRBV5-6 and TRBJ1-2; unclear D gene. The CDR3 totals 13 residues. Germline CDR1 SGHDT, CDR2 YYEEEE. V shed 3 bases and J shed 2 bases, with 8 bases lying between them. CDR3 in amino acids: CASSSGKNYGYTF. CDR3 nucleotides: TGTGCCAGCAGCTCCGGGAAGAACTATGGCTACACCTTC.

The chain has TRBV29-1 and TRBJ2-7; the D is unclear. The CDR3 covers 10 residues. Trimming cost V 0 bases and J 7 bases, with 4 bases left between them. Germline lookup yields CDR1 SQVTM and CDR2 ANQGSEA. CDR3 residues: CSVEEGEQYF. The CDR3 nucleotides are TGCAGCGTTGAAGAGGGGGAGCAGTACTTC.

The chain recombines TRBV10-3 with TRBJ2-7, with a possible D match to TRBD2 (7 bases). Trimming left V 3 bases short and J 3 bases short, with 12 bases between. This CDR3 is 14 amino acids long. CDR1 is ENHRY and CDR2 is SYGVKD in the germline V gene. The CDR3 nucleotides are TGTGCCATCAGTGATAACAGGGACTACTACGAGCAGTACTTC. The encoded protein is CAISDNRDYYEQYF.

The chain employs TRBV7-2 and TRBJ2-1; 7 bases map to TRBD1. Unmatched junction bases numbered 8, after V lost 5 bases and J lost 4 bases. The CDR3 covers 15 residues. Germline lookup yields CDR1 SGHTA and CDR2 FQGNSA. CDR3 sequence: CASSPRQGIYNEQFF. The CDR3 nucleotides read TGTGCCAGCAGCCCTAGACAGGGAATTTACAATGAGCAGTTCTTC. The variable domain in full, completed from reference TRBV7-2 and TRBJ2-1, reads GAGVSQSPSNKVTEKGKDVELRCDPISGHTALYWYRQSLGQGLEFLIYFQGNSAPDKSGLPSDRFSAERTGGSVSTLTIQRTQQEDSAVYLCASSPRQGIYNEQFFGPGTRLTVL.

The V and J genes are TRBV7-9 and TRBJ2-1; 9 bases are shared with TRBD2. The V segment lost 4 bases and the J segment 1 base; nucleotides outside the gene matches: 8. Germline V gene data show CDR1 as SEHNR and CDR2 as FQNEAQ (reference sequence). The CDR3 totals 17 residues. In DNA, the CDR3 is TGTGCCAGCAGCTCCACCCTAGCGGGGCCTTCCTACAATGAGCAGTTCTTC. Its protein product is CASSSTLAGPSYNEQFF. Full variable domain (remainder filled in from reference TRBV7-9 and TRBJ2-1): DTGVSQNPRHKITKRGQNVTFRCDPISEHNRLYWYRQTLGQGPEFLTYFQNEAQLEKSRLLSDRFSAERPKGSFSTLEIQRTEQGDSAMYLCASSSTLAGPSYNEQFFGPGTRLTVL.

The chain couples TRBV11-1 to TRBJ1-1; D gene ambiguous. This CDR3 comprises 13 residues. Germline values: CDR1 SGHAT, CDR2 FQDESV (reference sequence). V dropped 3 bases and J dropped 3 bases, with 8 bases sitting between them. The CDR3 reads CASSLSHYTEAFF. The CDR3 nucleotides are TGTGCCAGCAGCTTGTCCCATTACACTGAAGCTTTCTTT.

The rearrangement links TRBV7-9 to TRBJ2-1; no clear D gene. Germline CDR1 and CDR2: SEHNR and FQNEAQ (reference sequence). The CDR3 is made up of 12 amino acids. Trimming took off 1 base at V and 10 bases at J, with 8 bases between the two ends. The CDR3 spells CASSLGGWEQFF. CDR3 in DNA: TGTGCCAGCAGCTTAGGGGGATGGGAGCAGTTCTTC.

The chain uses TRBV25-1 and TRBJ2-1; no firm D call. Trimming stripped 4 bases from V and 5 bases from J, with 21 bases between. This CDR3 is built from 17 residues. Germline V gene sequence: CDR1 MGHDK, CDR2 SYGVNS. CDR3 nucleotide sequence: TGTGCCAGCAGTGGCAGACTCCATAGACCCCCCGACAATGAGCAGTTCTTC. It translates to CASSGRLHRPPDNEQFF.

The chain is built from TRBV7-9 and TRBJ1-1, with 9 bases fitting TRBD1. The CDR3 covers 15 residues. The V gene's germline CDR1 is SEHNR and CDR2 FQNEAQ (reference sequence). Trimming at V came to 5 bases and at J to 0 bases, leaving 4 bases not matched to a gene. This chain's CDR3 is CASSPRDRVNTEAFF. CDR3 bases: TGTGCCAGCAGCCCGAGGGACAGGGTGAACACTGAAGCTTTCTTT.

In its sample, this clone was seen a few times. The chain is built from TRBV7-9 and TRBJ2-7; D perhaps matches TRBD2 (6 bases). The V gene lost 5 bases and the J gene lost 3 bases, with 11 bases spanning the gap. CDR3 size: 13 residues. Germline V gene lookup returns CDR1 SEHNR and CDR2 FQNEAQ (reference sequence). This CDR3 is CASSRETSYEQYF. The CDR3 DNA follows: TGTGCCAGCAGCCGTGAGACTAGCTACGAGCAGTACTTC.

V usage is TRBV5-1 and J usage is TRBJ1-5; 7 bases are a match to TRBD1. The CDR3 is made up of 15 amino acids. Germline V lookup: CDR1 SGHRS, CDR2 YFSETQ. Germline trimming cut 2 bases from V and 3 bases from J; bases unmatched to any gene: 5. CDR3 region: CASSLGTAVNQPQHF. The CDR3 DNA reads TGCGCCAGCAGCTTAGGGACAGCCGTCAATCAGCCCCAGCATTTT. The full variable domain, completed using reference TRBV5-1 and TRBJ1-5, is KAGVTQTPRYLIKTRGQQVTLSCSPISGHRSVSWYQQTPGQGLQFLFEYFSETQRNKGNFPGRFSGRQFSNSRSEMNVSTLELGDSALYLCASSLGTAVNQPQHFGDGTRLSIL.

This chain joins TRBV5-6 and TRBJ2-7, with D perhaps TRBD1 or TRBD2 (5 bases each). Trimming stripped 0 bases from V and 3 bases from J, with 13 bases between. Per the germline V gene, CDR1 is SGHDT and CDR2 is YYEEEE. The CDR3 sequence is 15 residues long. Here the CDR3 DNA reads TGTGCCAGCAGCTTGGGGGACGGAGCCCTCTACGAGCAGTACTTC. Amino acids: CASSLGDGALYEQYF.

The gene calls are TRBV16 and TRBJ2-7; TRBD1 aligns across 10 bases. The V gene end was trimmed by 3 bases and the J gene end by 7 bases; junction bases not matched to a gene: 6. From germline, CDR1 is KGHSY and CDR2 FQNENV. This CDR3 region has 14 residues. The CDR3, as DNA: TGTGCCAGCAGCCACGGGACAGGGGTAGGTGAGCAGTACTTC. Translating gives CASSHGTGVGEQYF. The whole variable domain, filled in from reference TRBV16 and TRBJ2-7, reads GEEVAQTPKHLVRGEGQKAKLYCAPIKGHSYVFWYQQVLKNEFKFLISFQNENVFDETGMPKERFSAKCLPNSPCSLEIQATKLEDSAVYFCASSHGTGVGEQYFGPGTRLTVT.

CDR3 sequence reads: CASSSSFGGLGEKLFF. The CDR3 region has the DNA TGCGCCAGCAGCTCTTCTTTTGGGGGTCTAGGAGAAAAACTGTTTTTT. V usage is TRBV5-1 and J usage is TRBJ1-4, with D possibly being TRBD1 (5 bases). V was cut by 3 bases and J by 8 bases, with 20 bases left in between. This CDR3 contains 16 residues. CDR1 is SGHRS, CDR2 YFSETQ, per germline.

This rearrangement joins TRBV5-6 to TRBJ1-1; 7 nucleotides agree with TRBD1. Germline V gene lookup returns CDR1 SGHDT and CDR2 YYEEEE. The CDR3 runs to 15 residues. Trimming removed 2 bases from V and 3 bases from J; junction bases left unmatched: 7. Here the CDR3 reads CASSFGEGAYTEAFF. The CDR3 coding sequence is TGTGCCAGCAGCTTTGGGGAGGGGGCGTACACTGAAGCTTTCTTT.

The chain recombines TRBV27 with TRBJ1-2; no firm D call. Trimming took 5 bases from V and 5 from J, leaving 24 bases between them. The CDR3 is made up of 17 amino acids. CDR1 MNHEY and CDR2 SMNVEV come from the germline V gene (reference sequence). In DNA, the CDR3 is TGTGCCAGCAGTCCTCTCCCTACGTTAACTCGGATGTATGGCTACACCTTC. This sequence encodes CASSPLPTLTRMYGYTF.